A single sample is the source of the 4 T cell receptor beta chains below, sequenced in a study of blood T cell repertoires in COVID-19. Clones were sequenced by immunoSEQ multiplex PCR, and TCRdb holds only the in-frame ones, with some missing. Counted here are around 150,000 clones, 88% occurring once; the ten biggest clones make up 2.5% to 3%. Sequencing used peripheral blood. The origin of the receptors is a human donor with COVID-19, enrolled during active disease. The donor label of this sample is uncertain.

This chain joins TRBV7-8 and TRBJ2-2; 7 bases fit TRBD2. Germline V lookup: CDR1 SGHVS, CDR2 FQNEAQ. The V gene end was trimmed by 2 bases and the J gene end by 0 bases; junction bases not matched to a gene: 15. This CDR3 has 20 amino acids. The CDR3 loop is CASSLPWTGRDRSNTGELFF. The CDR3 coding sequence is TGTGCCAGCAGCTTACCCTGGACGGGGAGGGATAGGTCGAACACCGGGGAGCTGTTTTTT.

This chain connects TRBV7-9 to TRBJ2-7, with TRBD1 matching 7 bases. The V and J ends lost 3 bases and 2 bases, in that order; junction bases with no gene match: 4. Germline lookup yields CDR1 SEHNR and CDR2 FQNEAQ (reference sequence). CDR3 length equals 14 residues. This chain's CDR3 is CASSLGQRAYEQYF. CDR3 in DNA: TGTGCCAGCAGCTTGGGACAGAGAGCCTACGAGCAGTACTTC. Based on the CDR3 plus reference TRBV7-9 and TRBJ2-7, the full variable domain is DTGVSQNPRHKITKRGQNVTFRCDPISEHNRLYWYRQTLGQGPEFLTYFQNEAQLEKSRLLSDRFSAERPKGSFSTLEIQRTEQGDSAMYLCASSLGQRAYEQYFGPGTRLTVT.

This sequence joins TRBV18 and TRBJ1-1, with 8 bases identical to TRBD1. Germline V CDR1 and CDR2: KGHSH, LQKENI. The CDR3 runs to 16 residues. V shed 4 bases, J shed 3 bases, and the junction held 10 bases outside the gene matches. The CDR3 sequence: CASSRSQDRVDTEAFF. CDR3 in DNA: TGTGCCAGCTCACGGAGTCAGGACAGGGTGGACACTGAAGCTTTCTTT.

The genes are TRBV9 and TRBJ2-7; 7 positions agree with TRBD2. J was trimmed by 5 bases and V by 0 bases; bases with no gene match: 8. CDR3 length: 15 residues. The germline gives CDR1 SGDLS, CDR2 YYNGEE. CDR3 region: CASSVARTSFDEQYF. The CDR3 DNA follows: TGTGCCAGCAGCGTAGCTCGGACTAGTTTCGACGAGCAGTACTTC. Variable domain in full (rest from reference TRBV9 and TRBJ2-7): DSGVTQTPKHLITATGQRVTLRCSPRSGDLSVYWYQQSLDQGLQFLIQYYNGEERAKGNILERFSAQQFPDLHSELNLSSLELGDSALYFCASSVARTSFDEQYFGPGTRLTVT.